The rows below give T cell receptor beta chains drawn from one sample of a study of cytomegalovirus exposure and HLA in healthy donors. Measured with immunoSEQ multiplex PCR; TCRdb has only the in-frame clones, and not every one. The sample lists approximately 110,000 clones, around nine tenths occurring once. The sequenced sample was PBMCs. The receptors derive from a woman in her late teens or twenties in good health and CMV-seronegative. Each CDR3 is given with its conserved first and last residue. The order of the fields is CDR3 protein, CDR3 DNA, clone size, D gene, V gene, CDR3 length, J gene. D genes are given only for firm matches. A row's size may be missing; if present it is once, few, many or a size class.

CSVVRQGANKAFF,TGCAGCGTTGTTAGGCAGGGGGCAAACAAAGCTTTCTTT,-,TRBD1,TRBV29-1,13,TRBJ1-1
CASLGGTASSYNEQFF,TGTGCCAGTTTAGGCGGGACCGCGAGCTCCTACAATGAGCAGTTCTTC,-,-,TRBV19,16,TRBJ2-1
CASSLVPGESYEQYF,TGTGCCAGCAGCTTAGTGCCAGGCGAGTCCTACGAGCAGTACTTC,-,-,TRBV7-9,15,TRBJ2-7
CASSQEFISGGGEQFF,TGTGCCAGCAGCCAAGAGTTTATAAGCGGTGGGGGGGAGCAGTTCTTC,-,-,TRBV14,16,TRBJ2-1
CASSFDLILERNIQYF,TGTGCCAGCAGTTTTGACCTCATACTCGAGAGGAACATTCAGTACTTC,-,-,TRBV28,16,TRBJ2-4
CASSPTRTDFYGYTF,TGTGCCAGCAGCCCAACTAGGACGGATTTCTATGGCTACACCTTC,-,-,TRBV9,15,TRBJ1-2
CASSAGDGNTIYF,TGCGCCAGCAGCGCAGGGGATGGAAACACCATATATTTT,-,-,TRBV5-1,13,TRBJ1-3
CASSLAEGLAGKSANEQFF,TGTGCCAGCAGCTTAGCCGAAGGGCTAGCGGGGAAGTCGGCCAATGAGCAGTTCTTC,-,TRBD2,TRBV7-3,19,TRBJ2-1
CASSYRDSSTDTQYF,TGTGCCAGCAGTTACCGGGACAGTAGCACAGATACGCAGTATTTT,once,TRBD1,TRBV6-5,15,TRBJ2-3
CASSPLADPSQNSYEQYF,TGTGCCAGCAGTCCTTTAGCGGATCCTTCTCAAAACTCCTACGAGCAGTACTTC,once,-,TRBV5-6,18,TRBJ2-7
CASLAVKNSPLHF,TGTGCCAGCCTGGCCGTGAAGAATTCACCCCTCCACTTT,-,-,TRBV2,13,TRBJ1-6
CSYPRQVGYTF,TGCAGTTACCCGCGACAGGTGGGCTACACCTTC,-,-,TRBV20-1,11,TRBJ1-2
CASSGGAGRGTEAFF,TGTGCCAGCAGTGGAGGTGCGGGGAGGGGGACTGAAGCTTTCTTT,few,-,TRBV2,15,TRBJ1-1
CASSLALDRGHGTDTQYF,TGCGCCAGCAGCTTGGCCCTTGACAGGGGGCATGGCACAGATACGCAGTATTTT,-,TRBD1,TRBV5-1,18,TRBJ2-3
CASSEGTDGNTIYF,TGTGCCAGCAGTGAAGGTACAGACGGAAACACCATATATTTT,-,-,TRBV25-1,14,TRBJ1-3
CASSQTNSGNTIYF,TGTGCCAGCTCCCAAACAAACTCTGGAAACACCATATATTTT,-,-,TRBV18,14,TRBJ1-3
CASSPLGDSGNTIYF,TGTGCCAGCAGCCCCTTAGGGGACTCTGGAAACACCATATATTTT,-,-,TRBV7-8,15,TRBJ1-3
CASSSLRGIEAFF,TGTGCCAGCAGTTCCCTCAGGGGGATTGAAGCTTTCTTT,-,TRBD1,TRBV6-5,13,TRBJ1-1
CASSLGGAGSVFNYGYTF,TGTGCCAGCAGCTTGGGCGGGGCAGGGAGCGTGTTTAACTATGGCTACACCTTC,-,-,TRBV5-4,18,TRBJ1-2
CAWIRAGTTGELFF,TGTGCCTGGATTAGGGCAGGGACAACCGGGGAGCTGTTTTTT,-,-,TRBV30,14,TRBJ2-2
CASSSPGLATDTQYF,TGTGCCAGCAGCTCCCCGGGACTAGCGACAGATACGCAGTATTTT,-,TRBD2,TRBV11-3,15,TRBJ2-3
CASSQVQGGSYEQYF,TGCGCCAGCAGCCAAGTACAGGGTGGTTCCTACGAGCAGTACTTC,-,-,TRBV4-1,15,TRBJ2-7
CASSESVGELFF,TGTGCCAGCAGTGAATCGGTCGGGGAGCTGTTTTTT,-,-,TRBV25-1,12,TRBJ2-2
CASSQGLGTTAWSYEQYF,TGCGCCAGCAGCCAAGGTCTCGGGACAACCGCTTGGTCCTACGAGCAGTACTTC,-,-,TRBV4-1,18,TRBJ2-7
CASKGGRSTDTQYF,TGTGCCAGCAAGGGGGGGCGGAGCACAGATACGCAGTATTTT,-,-,TRBV9,14,TRBJ2-3
CASSHGVSSGEQYF,TGCGCCAGCAGCCACGGAGTTTCCAGTGGGGAGCAGTACTTC,-,-,TRBV4-3,14,TRBJ2-7
CASSLIGGELFF,TGTGCCAGCAGCTTAATCGGCGGGGAGCTGTTTTTT,few,-,TRBV7-3,12,TRBJ2-2
CASSLAPWGGRDRYGYTF,TGTGCCAGCAGTTTGGCCCCATGGGGGGGCCGAGACCGCTATGGCTACACCTTC,-,-,TRBV28,18,TRBJ1-2
CAISESTYRRPGGGQYF,TGTGCCATCAGTGAGTCGACCTACAGACGGCCCGGTGGAGGGCAGTACTTC,-,-,TRBV10-3,17,TRBJ2-7
CAWTEGGVLQPQHF,TGTGCCTGGACGGAGGGTGGGGTCCTTCAGCCCCAGCATTTT,-,-,TRBV30,14,TRBJ1-5
CASSVAGARGAGANVLTF,TGTGCCAGCAGCGTAGCAGGAGCCAGGGGTGCTGGGGCCAACGTCCTGACTTTC,-,-,TRBV9,18,TRBJ2-6